The 32 T cell receptor beta chains reported below all come from one sample, sequenced in a study of early T cells in non-severe SARS-CoV-2 infection. TCRdb reanalysed the 5' RACE reads using MiXCR and keeps one entry per CDR3 protein. The data show 25,000 to 35,000 distinct CDR3 sequences, approximately 2.9% seen once. Sequencing used whole blood. These receptors originate from an adult who was a healthcare worker with PCR-confirmed SARS-CoV-2 infection or an uninfected control (not recorded which).

In its sample, this clonotype was seen many times. The chain employs TRBV4-1 and TRBJ2-3; TRBD2 matches 9 bases. The germline V gene has CDR1 MGHRA and CDR2 YSYEKL. CDR3 length: 15 residues. V was clipped by 3 bases and J by 2 bases; unmatched bases: 3. The DNA for the CDR3 is TGCGCCAGCAGCCAGCTAGCGGGGATCACAGATACGCAGTATTTT. Translating gives CASSQLAGITDTQYF.

This clonotype was picked up many times. This chain uses TRBV14 with TRBJ2-1, with 9 positions matching TRBD2. The CDR3 loop spans 17 amino acids. J gave up 6 bases and V 3 bases, and 12 bases lay outside the gene matches. Germline CDR1 and CDR2: SGHDN and FVKESK. The CDR3 spells CASSQTVAGAGRNEQFF. CDR3 nucleotide sequence: TGTGCCAGCAGCCAGACCGTAGCGGGGGCAGGTCGCAATGAGCAGTTCTTC.

Ten or more counts support this clonotype. CDR3 coding DNA: TGTGCCATCAGTGAGATGCAGTCCACTGAAGCTTTCTTT. Translation: CAISEMQSTEAFF. The chain recombines TRBV10-3 with TRBJ1-1; D remains unclear. CDR3 length: 13 residues. Looked up from germline, CDR1 is ENHRY and CDR2 is SYGVKD. The V end was cut by 2 bases, the J end by 4 bases, with 8 bases between.

This clonotype came up many times. The chain recombines TRBV6-6 with TRBJ1-4; 9 bases match TRBD1. The trim removed 8 bases at V and 6 bases at J, leaving 7 bases unmatched. This CDR3 spans 14 amino acids. Germline V gives CDR1 MNHNY, CDR2 SVGAGI (reference sequence). The CDR3 DNA follows: TGTGCCAGCGGATCCGGGACAGGGTATGAAAAACTGTTTTTT. The encoded protein is CASGSGTGYEKLFF.

This clonotype was counted many times. The chain uses TRBV5-8 and TRBJ2-3; 7 positions agree with TRBD1. This CDR3 has 16 residues. The V and J ends lost 4 bases and 0 bases, in that order; junction bases with no gene match: 8. Germline V gene data show CDR1 as SGHTS and CDR2 as YDEGEE. CDR3 DNA: TGTGCCAGCAGCCCCGGACAGGTCGTAAGCACAGATACGCAGTATTTT. Translating it yields CASSPGQVVSTDTQYF.

The chain employs TRBV10-3 and TRBJ1-2, with TRBD1 as a possible D gene (6 bases). Germline lookup yields CDR1 ENHRY and CDR2 SYGVKD. CDR3 length: 12 amino acids. Between the trimmed V and J ends, which lost 2 bases and 6 bases, there was a span of 7 bases. The CDR3 region has the DNA TGTGCCATCAGTGAGCCAGGGGATGGCTACACCTTC. Its translation: CAISEPGDGYTF.

This clonotype was detected ten times or more. This chain joins TRBV14 and TRBJ1-2; D gene ambiguous. Trimming left V 1 base short and J 2 bases short, with 11 bases between. The germline gives CDR1 SGHDN, CDR2 FVKESK. The CDR3 contains 15 residues. In DNA form, the CDR3 reads TGTGCCAGCAGCCAAGGGGCCAGGCAAAACTATGGCTACACCTTC. It translates to CASSQGARQNYGYTF.

In its sample, this clonotype ranks as medium-sized (0.01 to 0.1%). The chain links TRBV5-8 to TRBJ1-1; maybe TRBD1 (6 bases). V lost 4 bases, J lost 6 bases, and 16 bases lay in between. Germline-derived CDR1 and CDR2 are SGHTS and YDEGEE. The CDR3 is 14 residues long. The CDR3 loop reads CASSRTAKGAEAFF. The CDR3 DNA sequence: TGTGCCAGCAGCAGGACAGCAAAGGGCGCTGAAGCTTTCTTT.

At least ten counts were recorded for this clonotype. V usage is TRBV11-2 and J usage is TRBJ2-2; 8 bases map to TRBD2. The CDR3 has 15 amino acids. V gave up 5 bases and J gave up 0 bases; unmatched junction bases: 2. CDR1 and CDR2 from the germline V gene are SGHAT and FQNNGV. The CDR3 DNA follows: TGTGCCAGCAGCCAACTAGCGGCGAACACCGGGGAGCTGTTTTTT. Amino acid sequence: CASSQLAANTGELFF.

At least ten counts were recorded for this clonotype. The chain carries TRBV28 and TRBJ2-5; the match to TRBD2 covers 9 bases. The CDR3 contains 16 residues. Trimming took 3 bases from V and 3 from J; bases not matched to a gene: 8. Germline-derived CDR1 and CDR2 are MDHEN and SYDVKM. This chain's CDR3 is CASSFVLAGNKETQYF. In DNA form, the CDR3 reads TGTGCCAGCAGTTTTGTTCTAGCGGGGAACAAAGAGACCCAGTACTTC.

This clonotype was seen at least ten times. The chain couples TRBV29-1 to TRBJ2-5, with 8 nucleotides matching TRBD1. The V gene end was trimmed by 1 base and the J gene end by 8 bases; junction bases not matched to a gene: 6. The CDR3 extends over 13 amino acids. Germline values: CDR1 SQVTM, CDR2 ANQGSEA. The CDR3 reads CSVEVLGTGTQYF. As DNA, the CDR3 is TGCAGCGTTGAAGTTTTGGGGACAGGTACCCAGTACTTC.

This clonotype was counted many times. The chain is built from TRBV12-3 or TRBV12-4 and TRBJ1-2; D gene ambiguous. The length of the CDR3 is 14 residues. Trimming took off 3 bases at V and 6 bases at J, with 14 bases between the two ends. CDR3 coding DNA: TGTGCCAGCAGTTTTCGCCGGGGTATTAATGGCTACACCTTC. As protein: CASSFRRGINGYTF.

This clonotype turned up a few times. The chain joins TRBV12-3 or TRBV12-4 to TRBJ1-2; a weak D match, TRBD1 (5 bases). CDR3 size: 14 residues. Trimming stripped 2 bases from V and 0 bases from J, with 7 bases between. CDR3 DNA: TGTGCCAGCAGTTTACGGGGCACTAACTATGGCTACACCTTC. Translating gives CASSLRGTNYGYTF.

This clonotype appeared many times. For the CDR3, the DNA is TGTGCCAGCAGCGCCGGGACAGTCTACTATGGCTACACCTTC. Amino acids: CASSAGTVYYGYTF. The chain combines TRBV7-9 with TRBJ1-2, with 7 nucleotides matching TRBD1. Germline loops: CDR1 SEHNR, CDR2 FQNEAQ (reference sequence). The CDR3 is 14 residues long. The junction had 6 bases not matched to a gene; V was cut back by 5 bases and J by 3 bases.

In this sample, this clonotype turned up many times. The chain has TRBV5-4 and TRBJ2-1, with D possibly matching TRBD1 (5 bases). The CDR3 is 14 amino acids. Germline-derived CDR1 and CDR2 are SGHNT and YYREEE (reference sequence). V was clipped by 0 bases and J by 5 bases, with 9 bases between them. DNA of the CDR3: TGTGCCAGCAGCTTGGTAGGCAGGGACAATGAGCAGTTCTTC. Translating gives CASSLVGRDNEQFF.

This clonotype was recorded many times. The V gene is TRBV19, the J gene TRBJ1-5, with 7 positions matching TRBD1. This CDR3 region has 15 residues. J was trimmed by 0 bases and V by 11 bases; bases with no gene match: 10. Germline CDR1 and CDR2: LNHDA and SQIVND (reference sequence). This chain's CDR3 is CASTGEKYSNQPQHF. The DNA of the CDR3 is TGTGCCTCAACAGGGGAGAAGTATAGCAATCAGCCCCAGCATTTT.

This clonotype occurred many times. The chain recombines TRBV4-1 with TRBJ1-5; D is perhaps TRBD1 (5 bases). The CDR3 consists of 17 residues. The V gene lost 0 bases and the J gene lost 2 bases, with 14 bases spanning the gap. The germline CDR1 and CDR2 sequences are MGHRA and YSYEKL. CDR3 sequence reads: CASSQDDPGPRNQPQHF. The CDR3 DNA follows: TGCGCCAGCAGCCAAGATGATCCAGGGCCGCGCAATCAGCCCCAGCATTTT.

In its sample, this clonotype was seen many times. This chain connects TRBV3-1 to TRBJ1-3; no definite D call. V lost 1 base to trimming and J lost 1 base, with 8 bases between them. The CDR3 consists of 15 residues. Germline loops: CDR1 LGHDT, CDR2 YNNKEL (reference sequence). CDR3 protein: CASSQVWDSGNTIYF. CDR3 nucleotide sequence: TGTGCCAGCAGCCAAGTATGGGATTCTGGAAACACCATATATTTT.

A note on this clonotype: A much larger clone differs by one base, so this may be a read error. The chain couples TRBV5-1 to TRBJ1-6, with D unresolved. Trimming removed 1 base from V and 6 bases from J, with 11 bases in between. Germline CDR1 SGHRS, CDR2 YFSETQ. The CDR3 runs to 15 residues. CDR3 sequence (DNA): TGCGCCAGCAGCTTGTGGTCTGACCGTAATTCACCCCTCCACTTT. Translating gives CASSLWSDRNSPLHF.

This clonotype was seen ten or more times. V gene TRBV29-1 combines with J gene TRBJ2-3; D is ambiguous. The CDR3 spans 12 residues. Trimming shortened V by 6 bases and J by 2 bases, and 9 bases separated the two germline ends. Germline CDR1 SQVTM, CDR2 ANQGSEA. The CDR3 is CSVRTHTDTQYF. For the CDR3, the DNA is TGCAGCGTCCGGACCCACACAGATACGCAGTATTTT.

Ten or more counts support this clonotype. The rearrangement joins TRBV3-1 to TRBJ1-1, with TRBD1 identical over 9 bases. CDR3 length: 14 residues. CDR1 and CDR2 (germline): LGHDT, YNNKEL (reference sequence). V shed 6 bases, J shed 5 bases, and the junction held 7 bases outside the gene matches. The CDR3 sequence: CASRLGQGATEAFF. CDR3 sequence (DNA): TGTGCCAGCAGACTGGGACAGGGAGCGACTGAAGCTTTCTTT.

This clonotype was seen repeatedly, ten times or more. The chain is built from TRBV24-1 and TRBJ1-2, with D possibly TRBD1 on 6 matching bases. The CDR3 length is 15 residues. V gave up 0 bases and J gave up 6 bases, with 13 bases separating them. The V gene's germline CDR1 is KGHDR and CDR2 SFDVKD. The CDR3, as DNA: TGTGCCACCAGTGATTTGCCGGCAGGGGCCAATGGCTACACCTTC. It yields the protein CATSDLPAGANGYTF.

This clonotype was seen many times. The chain carries TRBV7-9 and TRBJ2-3; D remains unclear. Germline V gene lookup returns CDR1 SEHNR and CDR2 FQNEAQ (reference sequence). The CDR3 extends over 14 amino acids. The V end lost 0 bases, the J end lost 4 bases, and 8 bases lay between the germline ends. In DNA form, the CDR3 reads TGTGCCAGCAGCTTAGCGAGTGGGGCAGATACGCAGTATTTT. Its translation is CASSLASGADTQYF.

This clonotype was recorded many times. The V call is TRBV7-8, the J call TRBJ2-1, with D uncertain. CDR3 size: 16 residues. The V gene's germline CDR1 is SGHVS and CDR2 FQNEAQ. Trimming left V 5 bases short and J 1 base short, with 15 bases between. CDR3 in DNA: TGTGCCAGCAGCCCCAAGGTTAAGGGATCCTACAATGAGCAGTTCTTC. Encoded protein: CASSPKVKGSYNEQFF. Filled out from reference TRBV7-8 and TRBJ2-1, the complete variable domain reads GAGVSQSPRYKVAKRGQDVALRCDPISGHVSLFWYQQALGQGPEFLTYFQNEAQLDKSGLPSDRFFAERPEGSVSTLKIQRTQQEDSAVYLCASSPKVKGSYNEQFFGPGTRLTVL.

V usage is TRBV19 and J usage is TRBJ2-1, with 9 nucleotides matching TRBD2. V dropped 3 bases and J dropped 6; count of bases not matched to a gene: 12. Germline lookup yields CDR1 LNHDA and CDR2 SQIVND (reference sequence). The length of the CDR3 is 17 residues. DNA for the CDR3: TGTGCCAGTAGTATCTCCCCGGCGGGGGGGCTTGTCAATGAGCAGTTCTTC. Encoded protein: CASSISPAGGLVNEQFF.

This clonotype was detected many times. V usage is TRBV18 and J usage is TRBJ1-3, with D unresolved. The germline V gene encodes CDR1 KGHSH and CDR2 LQKENI. Trimming removed 2 bases at V and 1 base at J, with 15 bases between. This CDR3 is built from 17 residues. Here the CDR3 reads CASSPISYGDSGNTIYF. The CDR3 bases are TGTGCCAGCTCACCAATCTCCTACGGGGATTCTGGAAACACCATATATTTT.

Many counts were recorded for this clonotype. This chain connects TRBV5-5 to TRBJ2-3, with 8 nucleotides matching TRBD2. V trimming: 1 base; J trimming: 6 bases; junction bases outside the gene matches: 10. The germline V gene encodes CDR1 SGHKS and CDR2 YYEKEE (reference sequence). The CDR3 covers 16 residues. CDR3 coding DNA: TGTGCCAGCAGCTTGTCCCCTAGCGGGTTGTACGATACGCAGTATTTT. Translation: CASSLSPSGLYDTQYF.

This clonotype was counted at least ten times. Written as DNA, the CDR3 is TGTGCCAGCAGTTATAAGCCTGCGACTAGCGGGGGGGCCTATGAGCAGTTCTTC. Its protein product is CASSYKPATSGGAYEQFF. The rearrangement uses TRBV7-2 and TRBJ2-1; 14 nucleotides align to TRBD2. J gave up 8 bases and V 6 bases, and 15 bases lay outside the gene matches. The germline gives CDR1 SGHTA, CDR2 FQGNSA. The CDR3 has 18 amino acids.

Turning to this clonotype: A much larger clonotype is one base distant, so this may be a read error. The chain joins TRBV27 to TRBJ1-2; 9 bases line up with TRBD1. Germline-derived CDR1 and CDR2 are MNHEY and SMNVEV (reference sequence). CDR3 length: 16 amino acids. The CDR3 protein is CAGSSQTGGGPYGYTF. The CDR3 coding sequence is TGTGCCGGCAGTTCTCAGACAGGGGGTGGCCCCTATGGCTACACCTTC.

There are many counts of this clonotype. The rearrangement joins TRBV5-4 to TRBJ2-5; the D gene is possibly TRBD1 (5 bases). Germline V gene data show CDR1 as SGHNT and CDR2 as YYREEE (reference sequence). The CDR3 covers 14 residues. Trimming shortened V by 4 bases and J by 5 bases, and 15 bases separated the two germline ends. The CDR3 protein is CASSPERQSETQYF. DNA for the CDR3: TGTGCCAGCAGCCCAGAAAGACAGTCGGAGACCCAGTACTTC.

This clonotype has a count of ten or more. The chain recombines TRBV11-2 with TRBJ2-3; no definite D call. The V end lost 1 base, the J end lost 6 bases, and 5 bases lay between the germline ends. Per the germline V gene, CDR1 is SGHAT and CDR2 is FQNNGV. CDR3 length: 12 amino acids. CDR3 in DNA: TGTGCCAGCAGCTTAGTGTTCGATACGCAGTATTTT. This translates into CASSLVFDTQYF.

This clonotype has a handful of counts. The chain has TRBV6-6 and TRBJ1-2; D not certain. V dropped 2 bases and J dropped 8 bases, with 9 bases sitting between them. The CDR3 runs 12 residues. CDR1 is MNHNY and CDR2 is SVGAGI in the germline V gene (reference sequence). The CDR3 spells CASSYDTSGYTF. The DNA of the CDR3 is TGTGCCAGCAGTTACGACACTTCGGGCTACACCTTC.